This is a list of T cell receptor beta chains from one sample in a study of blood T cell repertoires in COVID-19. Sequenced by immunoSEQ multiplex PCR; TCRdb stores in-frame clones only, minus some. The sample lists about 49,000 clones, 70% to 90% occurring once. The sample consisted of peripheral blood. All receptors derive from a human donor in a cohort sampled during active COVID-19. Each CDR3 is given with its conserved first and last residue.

CDR3 protein: CASSQVNSVNTEAFF
J gene: TRBJ1-1
V gene: TRBV14

CDR3 protein: CATSDFRGEAFF
J gene: TRBJ1-1
V gene: TRBV24-1

CDR3 protein: CAIAVSNEQFF
J gene: TRBJ2-1
V gene: TRBV10-3

CDR3 protein: CASSRGGTGVREQYF
J gene: TRBJ2-7
V gene: TRBV28

CDR3 protein: CASSQPSGGLYEQYF
J gene: TRBJ2-7
V gene: TRBV4-3

CDR3 protein: CASSARPTGGGEKLFF
J gene: TRBJ1-4
V gene: TRBV9

CDR3 protein: CSAYHGGHTEAFF
J gene: TRBJ1-1
V gene: TRBV29-1

CDR3 protein: CAWSTSVGASEKLFF
J gene: TRBJ1-4
V gene: TRBV30

CDR3 protein: CSVRQGTATNEKLFF
J gene: TRBJ1-4
V gene: TRBV29-1

CDR3 protein: CASSVDERASGRTDTQYF
J gene: TRBJ2-3
V gene: TRBV9

CDR3 protein: CASSVPDGVYGYTF
J gene: TRBJ1-2
V gene: TRBV9

CDR3 protein: CATSTGPANTGELFF
J gene: TRBJ2-2
V gene: TRBV6-5

CDR3 protein: CASSPGLAWDEQFF
J gene: TRBJ2-1
V gene: TRBV7-3

CDR3 protein: CASSLGSSGHSTDTQYF
J gene: TRBJ2-3
V gene: TRBV5-1

CDR3 protein: CAWRRGRQVPANVLTF
J gene: TRBJ2-6
V gene: TRBV30

CDR3 protein: CASSPGHERAEAFF
J gene: TRBJ1-1
V gene: TRBV18

CDR3 protein: CATSKDESPSSYEQYF
J gene: TRBJ2-7
V gene: TRBV15

CDR3 protein: CASSPEAGLNYYGYTF
J gene: TRBJ1-2
V gene: TRBV18

CDR3 protein: CASSPGGLSYEQYF
J gene: TRBJ2-7
V gene: TRBV4-2

CDR3 protein: CASAGPKGGNEQYF
J gene: TRBJ2-7
V gene: TRBV6-6

CDR3 protein: CASSLLTRKETQYF
J gene: TRBJ2-5
V gene: TRBV5-6

CDR3 protein: CAWNERLKEGGANVLTF
J gene: TRBJ2-6
V gene: TRBV30

CDR3 protein: CASSQVIQTGGYTF
J gene: TRBJ1-2
V gene: TRBV14

CDR3 protein: CASRGGPRDEGYSNQPQHF
J gene: TRBJ1-5
V gene: TRBV10-1

CDR3 protein: CSAGTGGTRELFF
J gene: TRBJ2-2
V gene: TRBV29-1

CDR3 protein: CASSYPRQGGLDTQYF
J gene: TRBJ2-3
V gene: TRBV6-6

CDR3 protein: CASRRAGGPSTDTQYF
J gene: TRBJ2-3
V gene: TRBV7-3

CDR3 protein: CASSFGDRGGHEQFF
J gene: TRBJ2-1
V gene: TRBV7-9

CDR3 protein: CASRDSVNTEAFF
J gene: TRBJ1-1
V gene: TRBV18

CDR3 protein: CASSYGQGLGGYTF
J gene: TRBJ1-2
V gene: TRBV6-5

CDR3 protein: CATSDLGGRVGNEQFF
J gene: TRBJ2-1
V gene: TRBV24-1

CDR3 protein: CASSFAKTRNEQFF
J gene: TRBJ2-1
V gene: TRBV11-1

CDR3 protein: CASSFWDRGRGYTF
J gene: TRBJ1-2
V gene: TRBV27

CDR3 protein: CASSSGQGQGEQFF
J gene: TRBJ2-1
V gene: TRBV7-2

CDR3 protein: CASSDGQYNEQFF
J gene: TRBJ2-1
V gene: TRBV10-1

CDR3 protein: CASSPRPGTGGRYNEQFF
J gene: TRBJ2-1
V gene: TRBV19

CDR3 protein: CASSIRPGTGSYEQYF
J gene: TRBJ2-7
V gene: TRBV7-2

CDR3 protein: CASNKGEVEQFF
J gene: TRBJ2-1
V gene: TRBV28

CDR3 protein: CATSRETPQETQYF
J gene: TRBJ2-5
V gene: TRBV15

CDR3 protein: CASSLQNTGELFF
J gene: TRBJ2-2
V gene: TRBV12-3/TRBV12-4

CDR3 protein: CASNTRDTGELFF
J gene: TRBJ2-2
V gene: TRBV12-3/TRBV12-4